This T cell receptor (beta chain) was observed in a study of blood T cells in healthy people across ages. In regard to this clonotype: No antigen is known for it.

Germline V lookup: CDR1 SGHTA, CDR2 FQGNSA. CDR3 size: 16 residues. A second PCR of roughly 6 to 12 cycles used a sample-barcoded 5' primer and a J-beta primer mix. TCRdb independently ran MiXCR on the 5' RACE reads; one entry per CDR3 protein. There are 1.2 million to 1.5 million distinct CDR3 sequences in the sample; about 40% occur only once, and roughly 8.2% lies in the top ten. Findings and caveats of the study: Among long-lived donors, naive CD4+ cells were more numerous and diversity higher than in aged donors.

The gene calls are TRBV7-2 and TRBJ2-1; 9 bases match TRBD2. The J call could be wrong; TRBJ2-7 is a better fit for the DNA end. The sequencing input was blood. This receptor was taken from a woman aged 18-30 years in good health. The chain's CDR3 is CASSFGLATSYNEQYF. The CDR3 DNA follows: TGTGCCAGCAGCTTCGGACTAGCGACCTCCTACAATGAGCAGTACTTC.